This TCR beta chain was recovered during a study of T cells after yellow fever vaccination. Study-wide results and caveats: Post-booster reappearance was seen for most primary-vaccination clones (just under 97% CD4, around 89% CD8). Faster peaking, at day 5 versus 15, marked a secondary response that was weaker. Among all clonotypes, a small share was observed in both CD4 and CD8 compartments.

This clonotype was seen a handful of times. The antigen is unknown. J lost 5 bases, V lost 4 bases, and 4 bases had no gene match. CDR1 MNHNS and CDR2 SASEGT come from the germline V gene. The CDR3 consists of 16 residues. Synthesis of TCR cDNA relied on 5'RACE template switching, which attached a universal primer site and UMIs. Via MiXCR, TCRdb re-called the 5' RACE reads, giving one row per CDR3 protein. The sample lists about 350,000 distinct CDR3 sequences, roughly 7.5% occurring once. The V and J genes are TRBV6-1 and TRBJ2-3; 15 bases are shared with TRBD2. This TCR derives from a man aged 18-30 years who received the YFV17D yellow fever vaccine. The source was PBMCs, collected approximately 47 days after the first yellow fever vaccination. CDR3 sequence reads: CASSGPGLAGGDTQYF. For the CDR3, the DNA is TGTGCCAGCAGTGGACCGGGACTAGCGGGAGGAGATACGCAGTATTTT.